The 13 T cell receptor beta chains reported below all come from one sample, sequenced in a study of early T cells in non-severe SARS-CoV-2 infection. Each CDR3 protein gets one entry after TCRdb re-called the 5' RACE reads with MiXCR. The data show under 100,000 distinct CDR3 sequences, with approximately 10% seen just once and approximately 5% held by the top ten. Sequencing was carried out using whole blood. These receptors were collected from an adult who was a healthcare worker with PCR-confirmed SARS-CoV-2 infection or an uninfected control (not recorded which).

This clonotype was seen more than once but under ten times. This chain connects TRBV7-9 to TRBJ2-2; no clear D. The germline V and J ends were trimmed by 4 bases and 0 bases, with 18 bases remaining between them. This CDR3 spans 18 amino acids. Germline CDR1 reads SEHNR; CDR2 reads FQNEAQ (reference sequence). The CDR3 DNA sequence: TGTGCCAGCAGCTCCCCGATAGGAGTCGCAGCGAACACCGGGGAGCTGTTTTTT. It specifies CASSSPIGVAANTGELFF.

The gene calls are TRBV18 and TRBJ1-1; tentative D call: TRBD1 (5 bases). Deletions cut 4 bases from V and 3 bases from J, with 9 bases between. Germline V gene data show CDR1 as KGHSH and CDR2 as LQKENI. This CDR3 comprises 13 residues. The CDR3 DNA reads TGTGCCAGCTCACAGGGGCAGTACACTGAAGCTTTCTTT. It specifies CASSQGQYTEAFF.

This chain links TRBV3-1 with TRBJ2-5; a weak D match, TRBD2 (5 bases). The germline V gene encodes CDR1 LGHDT and CDR2 YNNKEL (reference sequence). The germline V and J ends were trimmed by 1 base and 1 base, with 10 bases remaining between them. There are 15 residues in the CDR3. CDR3 DNA: TGTGCCAGCAGCCAAGGAGCGGACGGCCAAGAGACCCAGTACTTC. Translated: CASSQGADGQETQYF.

This chain uses TRBV12-3 or TRBV12-4 with TRBJ1-1; maybe TRBD1 (6 bases). The length of the CDR3 is 15 residues. The ends were cut back, 3 bases at V and 5 bases at J, with 16 bases in the middle. The CDR3 DNA sequence: TGTGCCAGCAGTTTGACGACAGGATTTGGAACTGAAGCTTTCTTT. Protein: CASSLTTGFGTEAFF.

This clonotype was recorded a few times. V gene TRBV5-5 combines with J gene TRBJ2-4; D remains unclear. Germline V lookup: CDR1 SGHKS, CDR2 YYEKEE (reference sequence). The CDR3 extends over 14 amino acids. Trimming pared 0 bases from V and 4 bases from J, leaving 8 bases between. The CDR3, as DNA: TGTGCCAGCAGCTTGGTCGTAGAAAAAAACATTCAGTACTTC. It translates to CASSLVVEKNIQYF. Using reference TRBV5-5 and TRBJ2-4 for the parts outside the CDR3, the full variable domain is DAGVTQSPTHLIKTRGQQVTLRCSPISGHKSVSWYQQVLGQGPQFIFQYYEKEERGRGNFPDRFSARQFPNYSSELNVNALLLGDSALYLCASSLVVEKNIQYFGAGTRLSVL.

The chain has TRBV12-3 or TRBV12-4 and TRBJ1-6; TRBD1 matches at 9 bases. Trimming took 6 bases from V and 8 from J; bases not matched to a gene: 5. This CDR3 region has 14 residues. The CDR3 DNA reads TGTGCCAGCAGGGGACAGGGCCTGGATTCACCCCTCCACTTT. This sequence encodes CASRGQGLDSPLHF.

This clonotype was counted a single time. With a much larger clone just one base away, this may be a read error. This chain connects TRBV3-1 to TRBJ2-3; 8 bases line up with TRBD2. The V gene end was trimmed by 4 bases and the J gene end by 3 bases; junction bases not matched to a gene: 6. The CDR3 contains 15 residues. Germline values: CDR1 LGHDT, CDR2 YNNKEL (reference sequence). The CDR3 loop reads CASSPSGGRTDTQYF. CDR3 DNA: TGTGCCAGCAGCCCCTCGGGAGGGAGGACAGATACGCAGTATTTT.

This chain connects TRBV5-1 to TRBJ1-2; no definite D call. CDR1 is SGHRS and CDR2 is YFSETQ in the germline V gene. There are 13 residues in the CDR3. V lost 0 bases, J lost 4 bases, and 7 bases lay in between. CDR3 nucleotides: TGCGCCAGCAGCTTGGAGGGAAGCTATGGCTACACCTTC. Translated, it gives CASSLEGSYGYTF.

The rearrangement links TRBV6-5 to TRBJ1-2, with 7 bases matching TRBD1. V gave up 6 bases and J gave up 2 bases; unmatched junction bases: 6. This CDR3 has 14 residues. Germline V gene sequence: CDR1 MNHEY, CDR2 SVGAGI. The CDR3 protein is CASRNRGPNYGYTF. CDR3 DNA sequence: TGTGCCAGCAGAAACAGGGGCCCAAACTATGGCTACACCTTC.

This clonotype came up a few times. This chain links TRBV6-5 with TRBJ2-7; perhaps TRBD1 as D (5 bases). CDR1 and CDR2 (germline): MNHEY, SVGAGI. V was clipped by 2 bases and J by 5 bases, with 25 bases between them. The length of the CDR3 is 18 residues. CDR3 nucleotides: TGTGCCAGCAGTTACCGAACTAACCCAGGGTTTTCTGACGACGAGCAGTACTTC. Amino acid sequence: CASSYRTNPGFSDDEQYF.

This clonotype was detected ten times or more. The chain carries TRBV11-2 and TRBJ2-3; 7 positions match TRBD1. Trimming took 7 bases from V and 4 from J; bases not matched to a gene: 11. The CDR3 is made up of 15 amino acids. Germline values: CDR1 SGHAT, CDR2 FQNNGV. The CDR3 DNA reads TGTGCCAGCATTCATCCGACAGGGTGGTCAGATACGCAGTATTTT. This encodes CASIHPTGWSDTQYF. The whole variable domain, remainder taken from reference TRBV11-2 and TRBJ2-3, is EAGVAQSPRYKIIEKRQSVAFWCNPISGHATLYWYQQILGQGPKLLIQFQNNGVVDDSQLPKDRFSAERLKGVDSTLKIQPAKLEDSAVYLCASIHPTGWSDTQYFGPGTRLTVL.

The table lists this clonotype with a few counts. The chain has TRBV11-2 and TRBJ2-5; 8 bases agree with TRBD2. V gave up 1 base and J gave up 5 bases; unmatched junction bases: 9. CDR1 is SGHAT and CDR2 is FQNNGV in the germline V gene. The CDR3 has 16 amino acids. CDR3 protein: CASSLAAAGAGETQYF. DNA for the CDR3: TGTGCCAGCAGCTTAGCAGCAGCGGGAGCGGGGGAGACCCAGTACTTC. Looking up the rest from reference TRBV11-2 and TRBJ2-5 gives the full variable domain: EAGVAQSPRYKIIEKRQSVAFWCNPISGHATLYWYQQILGQGPKLLIQFQNNGVVDDSQLPKDRFSAERLKGVDSTLKIQPAKLEDSAVYLCASSLAAAGAGETQYFGPGTRLLVL.

This sequence joins TRBV4-2 and TRBJ2-5; 14 positions match TRBD2. There are 18 residues in the CDR3. The ends lost 0 bases at V and 6 bases at J; junction bases unmatched: 9. Germline-derived CDR1 and CDR2 are LGHNA and YNFKEQ. The CDR3 here is CASSQDGTSGGVRKTQYF. The CDR3 DNA follows: TGTGCCAGCAGCCAAGACGGGACTAGCGGGGGCGTCAGGAAGACCCAGTACTTC.